Following are 14 T cell receptor beta chains from one sample sequenced in a study of T cells in localized non-small cell lung cancer. The data were produced by immunoSEQ multiplex PCR, yet TCRdb's version contains in-frame clones alone and is incomplete. There are just under 80,000 clones in the sample; 70% to 90% occur only once, and 7.5% to 10% lies in the top ten. Sequencing was performed on peripheral blood, taken before any cancer treatment. These receptor sequences come from a female donor aged 60 or older with stage I lung adenocarcinoma.

This sequence joins TRBV7-2 and TRBJ1-1; 7 bases agree with TRBD1. CDR3 size: 11 residues. Germline values: CDR1 SGHTA, CDR2 FQGNSA. The V and J ends lost 5 bases and 11 bases, in that order; junction bases with no gene match: 5. CDR3 amino acids: CASSQTGWAFF. For the CDR3, the DNA is TGTGCCAGCAGCCAGACAGGGTGGGCTTTCTTT.

The CDR3, as DNA: TGTGCCAGCAGCCCAAGACAGGACATCTACAATGAGCAGTTCTTC. Protein: CASSPRQDIYNEQFF. The chain is built from TRBV13 and TRBJ2-1; possible D gene TRBD1, 6 bases. CDR3 length equals 15 residues. The V gene's germline CDR1 is PRHDT and CDR2 FYEKMQ (reference sequence). V lost 5 bases and J lost 3, with 14 bases in between.

The chain uses TRBV9 and TRBJ2-7, with a possible D match to TRBD1 (5 bases). Germline V CDR1 and CDR2: SGDLS, YYNGEE. V was pared by 0 bases and J by 0 bases, with 10 bases between. The CDR3 consists of 15 residues. For the CDR3, the DNA is TGTGCCAGCAGCGTAGGACAGCACAGCTCCTACGAGCAGTACTTC. It specifies CASSVGQHSSYEQYF.

There are a few counts of this clone. The V and J genes are TRBV5-1 and TRBJ1-5; 7 bases line up with TRBD1. This CDR3 comprises 15 residues. With V trimmed by 0 bases and J by 3 bases, 3 bases remained unmatched. Germline V lookup: CDR1 SGHRS, CDR2 YFSETQ. The CDR3 is CASSLAGTANQPQHF. CDR3 bases: TGCGCCAGCAGCTTGGCCGGGACAGCCAATCAGCCCCAGCATTTT.

V gene TRBV5-1 combines with J gene TRBJ2-7; unclear D gene. V was pared by 0 bases and J by 0 bases, with 7 bases between. This CDR3 has 14 residues. Germline CDR1 and CDR2: SGHRS and YFSETQ. For the CDR3, the DNA is TGCGCCAGCAGCTTGGAATCACTCTCCTACGAGCAGTACTTC. Encoded protein: CASSLESLSYEQYF.

The chain uses TRBV2 and TRBJ1-1; the D is unclear. V was pared by 7 bases and J by 0 bases, with 15 bases between. The germline V gene encodes CDR1 SNHLY and CDR2 FYNNEI. CDR3 length equals 15 residues. The CDR3 spells CASTNGAQMNTEAFF. CDR3 nucleotide sequence: TGTGCCAGCACGAACGGAGCTCAGATGAACACTGAAGCTTTCTTT. The variable domain in full, with the rest retrieved from reference TRBV2 and TRBJ1-1, is EPEVTQTPSHQVTQMGQEVILRCVPISNHLYFYWYRQILGQKVEFLVSFYNNEISEKSEIFDDQFSVERPDGSNFTLKIRSTKLEDSAMYFCASTNGAQMNTEAFFGQGTRLTVV.

The J gene is TRBJ1-4, the V gene TRBV6-1; possible D gene TRBD1, 6 bases. This CDR3 region has 15 residues. V was pared by 5 bases and J by 1 base, with 11 bases between. Germline CDR1 is MNHNS and CDR2 is SASEGT. The chain's CDR3 is CASSLWGRTNEKLFF. DNA for the CDR3: TGTGCCAGCAGTCTCTGGGGGCGAACTAATGAAAAACTGTTTTTT.

This clone was counted once. The gene calls are TRBV5-1 and TRBJ2-3; 7 positions agree with TRBD2. The CDR3 runs to 15 residues. The V gene end was trimmed by 0 bases and the J gene end by 5 bases; junction bases not matched to a gene: 6. Germline CDR1 is SGHRS and CDR2 is YFSETQ. CDR3 sequence: CASSLDAGVLDTQYF. The CDR3 bases are TGCGCCAGCAGCTTGGACGCGGGGGTTCTAGATACGCAGTATTTT.

The CDR3 region is CASSLNGALNSPLHF. The DNA for the CDR3 is TGTGCCAGCAGCTTAAATGGGGCTCTGAATTCACCCCTCCACTTT. The rearrangement uses TRBV7-8 and TRBJ1-6; weak D call: TRBD1 (5 bases). Per germline, CDR1 SGHVS and CDR2 FQNEAQ. V dropped 2 bases and J dropped 7 bases, with 12 bases sitting between them. This CDR3 contains 15 residues.

This clone was counted a few times. CDR3 region: CASSIRGRSEAFF. CDR3 coding DNA: TGTGCCAGTAGTATAAGGGGGAGGTCTGAAGCTTTCTTT. The J gene is TRBJ1-1, the V gene TRBV19, with a possible D match to TRBD1 (6 bases). V gave up 2 bases and J gave up 6 bases, with 10 bases separating them. CDR1 is LNHDA, CDR2 SQIVND, per germline (reference sequence). The CDR3 length is 13 residues. Combining the CDR3 with reference TRBV19 and TRBJ1-1 gives the whole variable domain DGGITQSPKYLFRKEGQNVTLSCEQNLNHDAMYWYRQDPGQGLRLIYYSQIVNDFQKGDIAEGYSVSREKKESFPLTVTSAQKNPTAFYLCASSIRGRSEAFFGQGTRLTVV.

The chain joins TRBV19 to TRBJ1-6; D is ambiguous. Deletions cut 4 bases from V and 8 bases from J, with 12 bases between. Germline CDR1 is LNHDA and CDR2 is SQIVND (reference sequence). The CDR3 has 14 residues. The CDR3 DNA is TGTGCCAGTAGTAGAGACGGGTCCCATTCACCCCTCCACTTT. Translation: CASSRDGSHSPLHF.

This clone has just one count. The chain carries TRBV2 and TRBJ2-3; a weak D match, TRBD2 (6 bases). This CDR3 has 12 amino acids. Trimming stripped 7 bases from V and 3 bases from J, with 8 bases between. Per the germline V gene, CDR1 is SNHLY and CDR2 is FYNNEI. The CDR3 region is CASNRETDTQYF. CDR3 in DNA: TGTGCCAGCAATCGGGAGACAGATACGCAGTATTTT.

The chain joins TRBV2 to TRBJ2-7; perhaps TRBD2 as D (6 bases). Germline V gene sequence: CDR1 SNHLY, CDR2 FYNNEI. V was cut by 8 bases and J by 0 bases, with 14 bases left in between. The CDR3 has 14 residues. CDR3 coding DNA: TGTGCCAGCCGATCTCGGGAGAGCTCCTACGAGCAGTACTTC. Translation gives CASRSRESSYEQYF.

V is TRBV5-1 and J is TRBJ1-2; D is perhaps TRBD1 (6 bases). The CDR3 sequence is 15 residues long. Germline CDR1 is SGHRS and CDR2 is YFSETQ. Trimming took 0 bases from V and 6 from J, leaving 15 bases between them. CDR3 sequence reads: CASSLGLQGTHGYTF. The DNA of the CDR3 is TGCGCCAGCAGCTTGGGATTACAGGGAACACATGGCTACACCTTC.